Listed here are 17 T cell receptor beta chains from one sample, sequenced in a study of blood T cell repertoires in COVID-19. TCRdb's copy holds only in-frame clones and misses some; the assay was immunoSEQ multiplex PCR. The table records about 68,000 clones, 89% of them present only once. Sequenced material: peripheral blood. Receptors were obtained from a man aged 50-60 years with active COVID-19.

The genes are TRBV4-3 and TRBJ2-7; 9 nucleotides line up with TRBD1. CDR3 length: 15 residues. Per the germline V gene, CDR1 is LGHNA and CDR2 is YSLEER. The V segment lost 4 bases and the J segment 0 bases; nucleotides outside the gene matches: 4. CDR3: CASSPGTGISYEQYF. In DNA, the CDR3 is TGCGCCAGCAGCCCCGGGACAGGGATCTCCTACGAGCAGTACTTC.

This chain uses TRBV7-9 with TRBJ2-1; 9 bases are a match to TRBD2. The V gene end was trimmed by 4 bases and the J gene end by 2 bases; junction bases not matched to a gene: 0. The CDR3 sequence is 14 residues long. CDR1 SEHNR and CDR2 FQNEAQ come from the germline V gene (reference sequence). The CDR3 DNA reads TGTGCCAGCAGCTCTAGCGGGACCTACAATGAGCAGTTCTTC. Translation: CASSSSGTYNEQFF.

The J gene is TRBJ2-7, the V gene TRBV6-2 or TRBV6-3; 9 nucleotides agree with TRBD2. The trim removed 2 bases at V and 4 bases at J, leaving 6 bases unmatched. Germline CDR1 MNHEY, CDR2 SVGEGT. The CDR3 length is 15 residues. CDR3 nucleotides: TGTGCCAGCAGTTACATTGCGGGGGGGCCGTACGAGCAGTACTTC. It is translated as CASSYIAGGPYEQYF.

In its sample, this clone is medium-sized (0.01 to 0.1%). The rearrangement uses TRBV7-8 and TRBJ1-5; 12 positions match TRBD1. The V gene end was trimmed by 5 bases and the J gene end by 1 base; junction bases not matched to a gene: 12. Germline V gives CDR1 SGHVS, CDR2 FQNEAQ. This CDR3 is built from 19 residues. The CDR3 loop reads CASSLHAGTGGASNQPQHF. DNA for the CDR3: TGTGCCAGCAGCCTCCATGCCGGGACAGGGGGCGCGAGCAATCAGCCCCAGCATTTT.

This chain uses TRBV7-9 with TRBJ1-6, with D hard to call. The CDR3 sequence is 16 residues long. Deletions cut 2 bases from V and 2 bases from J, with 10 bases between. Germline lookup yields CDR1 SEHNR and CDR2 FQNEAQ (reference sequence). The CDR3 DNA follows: TGTGCCAGCAGCTTATCGGGGAGAACCTATAATTCACCCCTCCACTTT. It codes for CASSLSGRTYNSPLHF.

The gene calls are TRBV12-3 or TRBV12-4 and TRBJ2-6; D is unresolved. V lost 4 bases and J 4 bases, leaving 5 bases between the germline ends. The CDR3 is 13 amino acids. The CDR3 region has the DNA TGTGCCAGCAGTTCCTCGGGGGCCAACGTCCTGACTTTC. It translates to CASSSSGANVLTF.

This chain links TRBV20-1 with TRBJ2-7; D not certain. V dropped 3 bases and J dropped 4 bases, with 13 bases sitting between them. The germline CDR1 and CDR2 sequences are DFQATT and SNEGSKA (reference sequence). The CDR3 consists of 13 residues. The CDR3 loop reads CSASFELVYEQYF. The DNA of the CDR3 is TGCAGTGCTAGTTTCGAGCTCGTATACGAGCAGTACTTC.

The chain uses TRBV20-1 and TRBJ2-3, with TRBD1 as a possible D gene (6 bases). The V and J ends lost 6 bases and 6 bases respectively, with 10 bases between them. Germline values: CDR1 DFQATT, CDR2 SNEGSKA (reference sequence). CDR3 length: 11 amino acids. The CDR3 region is CSAPQGDTQYF. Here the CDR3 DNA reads TGCAGTGCACCACAGGGCGATACGCAGTATTTT.

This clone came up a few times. DNA of the CDR3: TGCGCCAGCAGCCCCGGGACAGGGTCAGAGACCCAGTACTTC. This sequence encodes CASSPGTGSETQYF. J is TRBJ2-5 and V is TRBV5-1; 9 nucleotides line up with TRBD1. Per germline, CDR1 SGHRS and CDR2 YFSETQ. With 4 bases clipped from V and 4 bases from J, the junction kept 5 bases outside the gene matches. The CDR3 is 14 residues long.

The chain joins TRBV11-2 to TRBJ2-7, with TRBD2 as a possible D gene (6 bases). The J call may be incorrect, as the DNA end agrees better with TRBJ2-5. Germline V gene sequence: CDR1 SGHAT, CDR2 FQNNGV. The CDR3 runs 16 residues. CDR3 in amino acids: CASSKEGTVYQETQYF. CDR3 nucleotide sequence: TGTGCCAGCAGCAAGGAGGGGACGGTATACCAAGAGACCCAGTACTTC.

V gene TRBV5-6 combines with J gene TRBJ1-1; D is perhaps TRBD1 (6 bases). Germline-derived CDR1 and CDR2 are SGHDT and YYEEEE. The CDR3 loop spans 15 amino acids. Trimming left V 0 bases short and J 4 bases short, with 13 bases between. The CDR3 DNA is TGTGCCAGCAGCTTGGTGATGGGGGCGGTCACTGAAGCTTTCTTT. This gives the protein CASSLVMGAVTEAFF.

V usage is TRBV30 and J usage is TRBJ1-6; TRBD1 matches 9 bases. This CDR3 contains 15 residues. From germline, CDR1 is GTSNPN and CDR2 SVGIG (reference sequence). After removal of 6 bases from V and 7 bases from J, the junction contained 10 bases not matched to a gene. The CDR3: CACDLTTGGNSPLHF. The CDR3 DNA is TGTGCCTGTGATCTGACGACAGGGGGGAATTCACCCCTCCACTTT.

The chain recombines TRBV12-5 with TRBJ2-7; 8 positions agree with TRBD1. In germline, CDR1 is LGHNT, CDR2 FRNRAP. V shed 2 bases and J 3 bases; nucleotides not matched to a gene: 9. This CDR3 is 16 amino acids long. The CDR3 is CASGLPTGQAHYEQYF. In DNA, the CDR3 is TGTGCTAGTGGTTTGCCAACGGGACAGGCGCACTACGAGCAGTACTTC.

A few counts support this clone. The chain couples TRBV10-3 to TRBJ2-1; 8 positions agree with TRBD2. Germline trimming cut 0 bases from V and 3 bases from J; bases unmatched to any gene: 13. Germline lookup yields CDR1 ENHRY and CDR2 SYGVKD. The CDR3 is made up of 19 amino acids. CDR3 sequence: CAISESPSGGLNVYNEQFF. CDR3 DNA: TGTGCCATCAGTGAGTCTCCCAGCGGGGGCCTTAACGTCTACAATGAGCAGTTCTTC.

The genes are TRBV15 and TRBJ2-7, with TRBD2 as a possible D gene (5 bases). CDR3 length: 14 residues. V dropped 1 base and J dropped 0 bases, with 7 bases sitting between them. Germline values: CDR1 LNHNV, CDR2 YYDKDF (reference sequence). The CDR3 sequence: CATSRGGLSYEQYF. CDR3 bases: TGTGCCACCAGCAGAGGAGGGCTCTCCTACGAGCAGTACTTC.

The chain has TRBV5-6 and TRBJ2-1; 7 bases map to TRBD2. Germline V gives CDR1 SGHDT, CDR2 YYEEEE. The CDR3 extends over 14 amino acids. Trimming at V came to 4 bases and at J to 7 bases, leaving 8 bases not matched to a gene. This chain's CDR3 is CASSGGDVLNEQFF. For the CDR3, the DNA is TGTGCCAGCAGCGGGGGGGATGTTTTGAATGAGCAGTTCTTC.

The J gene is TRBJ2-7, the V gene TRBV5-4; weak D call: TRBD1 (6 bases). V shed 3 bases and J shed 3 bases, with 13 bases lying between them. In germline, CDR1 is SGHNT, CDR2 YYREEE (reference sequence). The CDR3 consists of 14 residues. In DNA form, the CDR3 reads TGTGCCAGCAGCTCCAAGGGACACAACTACGAGCAGTACTTC. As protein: CASSSKGHNYEQYF.